Following are 32 T cell receptor beta chains from one sample sequenced in a study of vaccination effects on CD4 cells after COVID-19. Clones were read by immunoSEQ multiplex PCR, and TCRdb kept only the in-frame ones, dropping some. The sample holds about 58,000 clones, roughly 80% seen once. With roughly 10 days of culture completed, CD4+ T cells were isolated. No antigen is known for these receptors. The specimen comprised CD4+ T cells from PBMCs cultured without peptide, sampled before COVID-19 vaccination. Receptors were obtained from a human donor who received a COVID-19 vaccine.

The CDR3 protein is CSPLRHPNTEAFF. CDR3 DNA sequence: TGCAGCCCTTTGAGGCATCCGAACACTGAAGCTTTCTTT. V gene TRBV29-1 combines with J gene TRBJ1-1; D gene unclear. Deletions cut 8 bases from V and 1 base from J, with 14 bases between. This CDR3 has 13 amino acids. Germline CDR1 and CDR2: SQVTM and ANQGSEA.

The chain couples TRBV7-3 to TRBJ2-2; 7 bases are a match to TRBD1. Germline CDR1 reads SGHTA; CDR2 reads FQGTGA. CDR3 length: 15 amino acids. The junction had 7 bases not matched to a gene; V was cut back by 2 bases and J by 7 bases. For the CDR3, the DNA is TGTGCCAGCAGCTTATTACCAGGGGGACACGGGGAGCTGTTTTTT. It translates to CASSLLPGGHGELFF.

This clone was seen a single time. The V and J genes are TRBV5-6 and TRBJ1-4, with no clear D. Trimming cost V 4 bases and J 8 bases, with 15 bases left between them. Germline V lookup: CDR1 SGHDT, CDR2 YYEEEE. CDR3 size: 14 residues. The CDR3 region is CASSERGREEKLFF. For the CDR3, the DNA is TGTGCCAGCAGCGAACGTGGGCGGGAGGAAAAACTGTTTTTT.

The rearrangement uses TRBV10-3 and TRBJ1-5, with 7 nucleotides matching TRBD1. After removal of 4 bases from V and 1 base from J, the junction contained 4 bases not matched to a gene. There are 15 residues in the CDR3. Germline loops: CDR1 ENHRY, CDR2 SYGVKD. The CDR3 DNA reads TGTGCCATCAGTGCGGGGACAGCAAGCAATCAGCCCCAGCATTTT. This sequence encodes CAISAGTASNQPQHF.

V usage is TRBV2 and J usage is TRBJ2-2, with a possible D match to TRBD1 (5 bases). The CDR3 has 13 residues. V lost 6 bases to trimming and J lost 5 bases, with 10 bases between them. Germline V CDR1 and CDR2: SNHLY, FYNNEI. CDR3 protein: CASREQATGELFF. The DNA for the CDR3 is TGTGCCAGCAGAGAACAGGCTACCGGGGAGCTGTTTTTT.

This rearrangement joins TRBV7-2 to TRBJ2-1, with 11 bases lining up with TRBD2. J gave up 9 bases and V 0 bases, and 4 bases lay outside the gene matches. Germline CDR1 reads SGHTA; CDR2 reads FQGNSA. The CDR3 is made up of 15 amino acids. CDR3 nucleotides: TGTGCCAGCAGCTTAGCTAGCGGGGGGGCTTTTGAGCAGTTCTTC. Residues: CASSLASGGAFEQFF.

CDR3 sequence: CASTWDRSNYGYTF. The CDR3 DNA reads TGCGCCAGCACCTGGGACCGATCTAACTATGGCTACACCTTC. The chain couples TRBV5-1 to TRBJ1-2, with D possibly being TRBD1 (5 bases). Germline lookup yields CDR1 SGHRS and CDR2 YFSETQ. This CDR3 is 14 amino acids long. V was trimmed by 6 bases and J by 0 bases, leaving 12 bases between them.

V is TRBV5-6 and J is TRBJ1-3, with TRBD1 as a possible D gene (5 bases). CDR1 and CDR2 from the germline V gene are SGHDT and YYEEEE. The V end was cut by 4 bases, the J end by 4 bases, with 12 bases between. CDR3 length equals 14 residues. CDR3 in amino acids: CASSLRGDGNTIYF. The DNA of the CDR3 is TGTGCCAGCAGCCTCAGAGGGGACGGAAACACCATATATTTT.

This chain uses TRBV12-5 with TRBJ2-5, with D possibly called TRBD1 or TRBD2 (5 bases each). CDR3 length: 16 residues. With 7 bases removed from V and 4 bases from J, the gap between germline ends came to 22 bases. The V gene's germline CDR1 is LGHNT and CDR2 FRNRAP. CDR3 loop: CASERDRGRVRETQYF. The CDR3 coding sequence is TGTGCTAGTGAAAGGGATCGGGGCAGAGTCAGAGAGACCCAGTACTTC.

V and J are TRBV12-5 and TRBJ2-7, with 8 positions matching TRBD1. Germline V gene sequence: CDR1 LGHNT, CDR2 FRNRAP. This CDR3 spans 13 amino acids. The V gene end was trimmed by 6 bases and the J gene end by 3 bases; junction bases not matched to a gene: 4. The chain's CDR3 is CASGPDRGYEQYV. In DNA, the CDR3 is TGTGCTAGTGGCCCTGACAGGGGCTACGAGCAGTACGTC.

The rearrangement uses TRBV4-2 and TRBJ1-1, with D perhaps TRBD1 (5 bases). Germline V gene lookup returns CDR1 LGHNA and CDR2 YNFKEQ. Trimming pared 0 bases from V and 4 bases from J, leaving 18 bases between. The CDR3 has 17 residues. The CDR3 bases are TGTGCCAGCAGCCAAGAGTCGTCGCGGGGGAGGGGCACTGAAGCTTTCTTT. Protein product: CASSQESSRGRGTEAFF.

This clone was seen a single time. The chain is built from TRBV10-2 and TRBJ2-7; D might be TRBD2 (5 bases). Germline V gives CDR1 WSHSY, CDR2 SAAADI. Trimming removed 8 bases from V and 4 bases from J, with 9 bases in between. This CDR3 is built from 11 residues. Here the CDR3 DNA reads TGCGCCAGCGGACTTACTTACGAGCAGTACGTC. It is translated as CASGLTYEQYV.

This rearrangement joins TRBV24-1 to TRBJ2-1; D may be TRBD2 (5 bases). The germline V gene has CDR1 KGHDR and CDR2 SFDVKD. V was shortened by 3 bases and J by 9 bases, with 14 bases between the two germline ends. The CDR3 length is 14 residues. The CDR3 spells CATSDPSSVGEQFF. CDR3 DNA sequence: TGTGCCACCAGTGATCCTAGCAGTGTAGGTGAGCAGTTCTTC.

This chain joins TRBV6-5 and TRBJ1-2; TRBD1 agrees at 10 bases. CDR1 is MNHEY and CDR2 is SVGAGI in the germline V gene. V was pared by 5 bases and J by 2 bases, with 5 bases of the junction left unmatched. The length of the CDR3 is 15 residues. CDR3 DNA sequence: TGTGCCAGCAGTAACGGGGGACAGGGGAACTATGGCTACACCTTC. Translated, it gives CASSNGGQGNYGYTF.

DNA of the CDR3: TGTGCCAGCAGGGCCGCAACAGATACGCAGTATTTT. Amino acid sequence: CASRAATDTQYF. The chain is built from TRBV2 and TRBJ2-3; D gene unclear. This CDR3 is 12 amino acids long. From germline, CDR1 is SNHLY and CDR2 FYNNEI. The V and J ends lost 6 bases and 3 bases respectively, with 7 bases between them.

The chain uses TRBV27 and TRBJ1-4; tentatively, D is TRBD1 (6 bases). Trimming cost V 4 bases and J 8 bases, with 17 bases left between them. CDR1 and CDR2 (germline): MNHEY, SMNVEV (reference sequence). The CDR3 loop spans 15 amino acids. This CDR3 reads CASSSFETGIEKLFF. The DNA for the CDR3 is TGTGCCAGCAGTTCTTTCGAAACAGGGATCGAAAAACTGTTTTTT.

This clone was counted between two and nine times. The J gene is TRBJ2-7, the V gene TRBV2; D is undetermined. The CDR3 runs to 12 residues. Germline CDR1 SNHLY, CDR2 FYNNEI. V lost 7 bases and J 7 bases, leaving 14 bases between the germline ends. The CDR3 region is CASNIRIEEQYV. The CDR3, as DNA: TGTGCCAGCAACATTCGTATTGAAGAGCAGTACGTC.

The chain has TRBV6-5 and TRBJ2-2; D may be TRBD1 or TRBD2 (5 bases each). Trimming cost V 8 bases and J 1 base, with 8 bases left between them. This CDR3 comprises 13 residues. Germline CDR1 reads MNHEY; CDR2 reads SVGAGI. The CDR3 loop is CASRDGNTGELFF. CDR3 nucleotides: TGTGCCAGCCGGGACGGGAACACCGGGGAGCTGTTTTTT.

This chain joins TRBV10-2 and TRBJ1-6; D unresolved. CDR3 length: 15 residues. CDR1 and CDR2 from the germline V gene are WSHSY and SAAADI. The V end was cut by 6 bases, the J end by 9 bases, with 18 bases between. The CDR3 spells CASREAFVAGSPLHF. The CDR3 DNA is TGCGCCAGCAGAGAAGCCTTTGTCGCGGGTTCACCCCTCCACTTT.

This chain connects TRBV18 to TRBJ2-1; TRBD1 agrees at 10 bases. The CDR3 has 15 residues. Germline-derived CDR1 and CDR2 are KGHSH and LQKENI. After removal of 4 bases from V and 7 bases from J, the junction contained 7 bases not matched to a gene. CDR3 residues: CASSRQGAVGNEQFF. CDR3 coding DNA: TGTGCCAGCTCACGACAGGGGGCAGTGGGAAATGAGCAGTTCTTC.

DNA for the CDR3: TGTGCCTGGAGCGCAAATGGGGGGACACGGGAGCAGTACGTC. This gives the protein CAWSANGGTREQYV. V and J are TRBV30 and TRBJ2-7, with D tentatively TRBD1 or TRBD2 (6 bases each). This CDR3 is built from 14 residues. Trimming cost V 3 bases and J 7 bases, with 19 bases left between them. In germline, CDR1 is GTSNPN, CDR2 SVGIG (reference sequence).

This clone is classed as medium-sized. V is TRBV7-8 and J is TRBJ2-6, with D perhaps TRBD1 (5 bases). CDR1 and CDR2 (germline): SGHVS, FQNEAQ. The CDR3 spans 17 residues. The V gene lost 3 bases and the J gene lost 1 base, with 13 bases spanning the gap. CDR3 in DNA: TGTGCCAGCAGCTTCAGGGCGACAACTTCTGGGGCCAACGTCCTGACTTTC. Its protein product is CASSFRATTSGANVLTF.

This rearrangement joins TRBV7-3 to TRBJ2-3, with 11 bases aligning to TRBD2. J gave up 0 bases and V 5 bases, and 4 bases lay outside the gene matches. Germline lookup yields CDR1 SGHTA and CDR2 FQGTGA. The CDR3 length is 16 residues. In DNA, the CDR3 is TGTGCCAGCAGCCTGACTAGCGGGACTAGCACAGATACGCAGTATTTT. It codes for CASSLTSGTSTDTQYF.

This sequence joins TRBV18 and TRBJ1-4, with 7 bases lining up with TRBD1. The CDR3 is 15 amino acids. Germline V CDR1 and CDR2: KGHSH, LQKENI. The trim removed 3 bases at V and 8 bases at J, leaving 9 bases unmatched. As DNA, the CDR3 is TGTGCCAGCTCACCGACTCGGGACAGCGGGGAAAAACTGTTTTTT. Protein: CASSPTRDSGEKLFF. The whole variable domain, remainder taken from reference TRBV18 and TRBJ1-4, is NAGVMQNPRHLVRRRGQEARLRCSPMKGHSHVYWYRQLPEEGLKFMVYLQKENIIDESGMPKERFSAEFPKEGPSILRIQQVVRGDSAAYFCASSPTRDSGEKLFFGSGTQLSVL.

V usage is TRBV5-4 and J usage is TRBJ1-6; the match to TRBD1 covers 10 bases. V lost 5 bases and J lost 15; bases outside the gene matches: 8. The CDR3 covers 13 residues. Germline assignment: CDR1 SGHNT and CDR2 YYREEE (reference sequence). The CDR3 DNA reads as TGTGCCAGCAGTTCCGACAGGGGGCTTGTCCTCCACTTT. This sequence encodes CASSSDRGLVLHF. Combining the CDR3 with reference TRBV5-4 and TRBJ1-6 gives the whole variable domain ETGVTQSPTHLIKTRGQQVTLRCSSQSGHNTVSWYQQALGQGPQFIFQYYREEENGRGNFPPRFSGLQFPNYSSELNVNALELDDSALYLCASSSDRGLVLHFGNGTRLTVT.

The chain has TRBV28 and TRBJ1-5; the match to TRBD1 covers 9 bases. Germline CDR1 is MDHEN and CDR2 is SYDVKM. Losses at the gene ends were 6 bases for V and 0 bases for J; bases not matched to a gene: 6. The CDR3 runs 16 residues. CDR3 sequence: CASRAGQGFSNQPQHF. In nucleotides, the CDR3 is TGTGCCAGCAGAGCCGGACAGGGGTTTAGCAATCAGCCCCAGCATTTT.

This clone was recorded once. The chain employs TRBV7-6 and TRBJ2-7; perhaps TRBD1 as D (5 bases). Trimming took 5 bases from V and 4 from J, leaving 12 bases between them. The V gene's germline CDR1 is SGHVS and CDR2 FNYEAQ. The CDR3 sequence is 13 residues long. CDR3 region: CASSPTQGYEQYV. DNA of the CDR3: TGTGCCAGCAGCCCCACCCAGGGTTACGAGCAGTACGTC.

This clone was detected only a few times. The CDR3 here is CASSPGALKNIQYF. DNA for the CDR3: TGTGCCAGCAGTCCAGGGGCACTAAAAAACATTCAGTACTTC. This sequence joins TRBV6-5 and TRBJ2-4; D perhaps matches TRBD1 (6 bases). The germline V and J ends were trimmed by 5 bases and 4 bases, with 12 bases remaining between them. Germline V gene data show CDR1 as MNHEY and CDR2 as SVGAGI. The CDR3 runs 14 residues.

This clone was seen once. This chain uses TRBV5-1 with TRBJ2-3, with 9 bases that match TRBD2. The CDR3 loop spans 16 amino acids. Germline assignment: CDR1 SGHRS and CDR2 YFSETQ. V lost 0 bases to trimming and J lost 6 bases; unmatched junction nucleotides: 8. CDR3 DNA sequence: TGCGCCAGCAGCTTGGCAGCGGGGGGACTTGGGGATACGCAGTATTTT. Amino acid sequence: CASSLAAGGLGDTQYF. Using reference TRBV5-1 and TRBJ2-3 for the parts outside the CDR3, the full variable domain is KAGVTQTPRYLIKTRGQQVTLSCSPISGHRSVSWYQQTPGQGLQFLFEYFSETQRNKGNFPGRFSGRQFSNSRSEMNVSTLELGDSALYLCASSLAAGGLGDTQYFGPGTRLTVL.

About this clone: Other DNA sequences in this sample translate to the same CDR3. V usage is TRBV5-1 and J usage is TRBJ2-3, with a possible D match to TRBD1 (5 bases). The V end was cut by 0 bases, the J end by 6 bases, with 8 bases between. The CDR3 has 13 residues. The germline V gene encodes CDR1 SGHRS and CDR2 YFSETQ. Written as DNA, the CDR3 is TGCGCCAGCAGCTTGGAAGGGGCGGATACGCAGTATTTT. Protein sequence: CASSLEGADTQYF.

The chain joins TRBV24-1 to TRBJ1-2; D perhaps matches TRBD1 (5 bases). Trimming shortened V by 4 bases and J by 2 bases, and 10 bases separated the two germline ends. This CDR3 contains 14 residues. Germline values: CDR1 KGHDR, CDR2 SFDVKD. The CDR3 region is CATSEIDRNYGYTF. CDR3 sequence (DNA): TGTGCCACCAGTGAAATAGACAGAAACTATGGCTACACCTTC.

The chain recombines TRBV6-4 with TRBJ1-5; 9 positions agree with TRBD1. Germline V gene sequence: CDR1 MRHNA, CDR2 SNTAGT. The CDR3 consists of 18 residues. V dropped 3 bases and J dropped 1; count of bases not matched to a gene: 10. The CDR3 is CASSEPGQGRISNQPQHF. CDR3 coding DNA: TGTGCCAGCAGTGAGCCGGGACAGGGCAGGATCAGCAATCAGCCCCAGCATTTT.